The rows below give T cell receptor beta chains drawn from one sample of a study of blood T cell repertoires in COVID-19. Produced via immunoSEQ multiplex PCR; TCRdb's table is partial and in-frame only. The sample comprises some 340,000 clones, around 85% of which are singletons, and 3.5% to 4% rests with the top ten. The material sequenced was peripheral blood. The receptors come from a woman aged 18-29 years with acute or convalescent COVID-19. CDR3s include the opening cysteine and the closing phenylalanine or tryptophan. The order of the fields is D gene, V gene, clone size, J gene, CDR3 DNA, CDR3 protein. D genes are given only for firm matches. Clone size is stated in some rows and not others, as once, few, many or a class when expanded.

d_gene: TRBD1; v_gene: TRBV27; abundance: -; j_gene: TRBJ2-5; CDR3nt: TGTGCCAGCAGTCCCCTAGGACAGGGGGCAGGAGCAGAGACCCAGTACTTC; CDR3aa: CASSPLGQGAGAETQYF
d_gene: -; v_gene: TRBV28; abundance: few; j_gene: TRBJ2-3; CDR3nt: TGTGCCAGCAGTTTTGGACCCCGGGATGGGTCCGATACGCAGTATTTT; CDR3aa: CASSFGPRDGSDTQYF
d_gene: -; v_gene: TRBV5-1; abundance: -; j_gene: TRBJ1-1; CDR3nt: TGCGCCAGCAGTGGGACAAATTCGAACACTGAAGCTTTCTTT; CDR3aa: CASSGTNSNTEAFF
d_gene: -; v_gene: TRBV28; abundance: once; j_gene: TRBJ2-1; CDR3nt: TGTGCCAGCAGTTTAGAGGGATATTCGAATGAGCAGTTCTTC; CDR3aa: CASSLEGYSNEQFF
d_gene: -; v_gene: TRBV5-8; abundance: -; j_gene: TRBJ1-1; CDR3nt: TGTGCCAGCAGCTTGGAGGGGGACGGCCCTGAAGCTTTCTTT; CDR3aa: CASSLEGDGPEAFF
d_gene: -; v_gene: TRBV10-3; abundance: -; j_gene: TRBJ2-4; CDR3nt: TGTGCCATCAGTGAGTCGGAGTTAGGATCGCCATTAGTAGCCAAAAACATTCAGTACTTC; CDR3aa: CAISESELGSPLVAKNIQYF
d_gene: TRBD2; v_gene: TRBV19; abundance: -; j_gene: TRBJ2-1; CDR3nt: TGTGCCAGTAGTGGCGGGACTAGCGGGGGAGAGCAGTTCTTC; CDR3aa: CASSGGTSGGEQFF
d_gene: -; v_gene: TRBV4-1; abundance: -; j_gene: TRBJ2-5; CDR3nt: TGCGCCAGCAGCCCGATTGGGGGGATTGAGACCCAGTACTTC; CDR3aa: CASSPIGGIETQYF
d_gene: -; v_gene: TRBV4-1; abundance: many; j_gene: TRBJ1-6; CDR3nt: TGCGCCAGCAGCCAAGATTACAGGGCTGGGAATTCACCCCTCCACTTT; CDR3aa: CASSQDYRAGNSPLHF
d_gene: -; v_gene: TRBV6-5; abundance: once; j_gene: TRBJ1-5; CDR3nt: TGTGCCAGCACCGCGGGGGCAAGTCAGCCCCAGCATTTT; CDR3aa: CASTAGASQPQHF
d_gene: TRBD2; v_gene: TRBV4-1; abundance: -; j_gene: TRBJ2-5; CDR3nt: TGCGCCAGCAGCCAAGACCGGGGGGGAGTTTCGGAAGAGACCCAGTACTTC; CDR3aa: CASSQDRGGVSEETQYF
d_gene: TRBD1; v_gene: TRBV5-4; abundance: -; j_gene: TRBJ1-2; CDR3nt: TGTGCCAGCAGCTTGGCCGGGACAGGGGGTGGTGGCTACACCTTC; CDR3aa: CASSLAGTGGGGYTF
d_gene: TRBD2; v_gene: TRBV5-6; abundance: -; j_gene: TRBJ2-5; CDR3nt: TGTGCCAGCAGACCGGGGCAGCGGGGGACCCAAGAGACCCAGTACTTC; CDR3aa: CASRPGQRGTQETQYF
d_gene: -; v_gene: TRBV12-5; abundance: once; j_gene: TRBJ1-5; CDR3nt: TGTGCTAGTGGTGCGCCCGGGGATAGCAATCAGCCCCAGCATTTT; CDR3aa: CASGAPGDSNQPQHF
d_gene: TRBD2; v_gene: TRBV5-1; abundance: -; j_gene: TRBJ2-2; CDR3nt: TGCGCCAGCAGCGCAGGGACTAGCCGCAACACCGGGGAGCTGTTTTTT; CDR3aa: CASSAGTSRNTGELFF
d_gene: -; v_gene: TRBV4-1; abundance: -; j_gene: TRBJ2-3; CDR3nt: TGCGCCAGCAGCTCCGCGGGGGCGGGGACAGATACGCAGTATTTT; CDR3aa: CASSSAGAGTDTQYF
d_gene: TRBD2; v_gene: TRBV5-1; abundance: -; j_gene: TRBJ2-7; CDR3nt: TGCGCCAGCAAGGGAGGGACCTACGAGCAGTACTTC; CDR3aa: CASKGGTYEQYF
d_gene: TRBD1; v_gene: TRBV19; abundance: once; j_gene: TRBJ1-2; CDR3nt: TGTGCCAGTAAATGGGACAGGGGTAACTATGGCTACACCTTC; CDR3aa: CASKWDRGNYGYTF
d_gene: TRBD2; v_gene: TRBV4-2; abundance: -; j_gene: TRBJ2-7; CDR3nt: TGTGCCAGCTCCAAGGGGGTTCCGGCTAGCGGGTCCTACGAGCAGTACTTC; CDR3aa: CASSKGVPASGSYEQYF
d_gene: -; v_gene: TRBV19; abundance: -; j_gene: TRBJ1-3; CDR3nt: TGTGCCAGTAGTATACCCGGGATGGACGACACCATATATTTT; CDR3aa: CASSIPGMDDTIYF
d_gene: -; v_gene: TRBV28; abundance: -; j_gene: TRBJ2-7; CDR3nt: TGTGCCAGCAGGGCCCCCTCCTACGAGCAGTACTTC; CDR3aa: CASRAPSYEQYF
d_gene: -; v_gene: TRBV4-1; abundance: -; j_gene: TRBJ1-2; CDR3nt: TGCGCCAGCAGCCAAGATAATCCAGGGAACTATGGCTACACCTTC; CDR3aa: CASSQDNPGNYGYTF
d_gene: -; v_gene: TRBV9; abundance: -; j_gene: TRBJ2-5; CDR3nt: TGTGCCAGCAGCCAAACAGGGACCCCACAAGAGACCCAGTACTTC; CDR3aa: CASSQTGTPQETQYF
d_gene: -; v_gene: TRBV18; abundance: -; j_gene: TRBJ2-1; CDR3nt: TGTGCCAGCTCACTACCGGGACTCGGCGAGCAGTTCTTC; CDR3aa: CASSLPGLGEQFF